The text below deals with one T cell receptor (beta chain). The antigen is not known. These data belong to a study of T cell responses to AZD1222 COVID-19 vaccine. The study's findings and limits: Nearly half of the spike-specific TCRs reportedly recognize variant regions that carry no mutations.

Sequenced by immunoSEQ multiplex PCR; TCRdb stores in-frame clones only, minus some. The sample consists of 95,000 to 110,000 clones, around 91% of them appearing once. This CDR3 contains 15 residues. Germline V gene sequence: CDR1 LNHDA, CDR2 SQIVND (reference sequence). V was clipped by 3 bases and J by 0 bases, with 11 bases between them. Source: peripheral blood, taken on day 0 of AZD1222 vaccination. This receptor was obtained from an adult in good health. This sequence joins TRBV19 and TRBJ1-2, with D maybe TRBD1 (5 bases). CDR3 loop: CASSILPGTNYGYTF. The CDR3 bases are TGTGCCAGTAGTATCCTTCCAGGGACTAACTATGGCTACACCTTC.